The 32 T cell receptor beta chains in this list originate from one sample, sequenced in a study of regulatory T cells in long-lasting Graves disease. Time point specified: newly diagnosed GD, antithyroid drugs for less than 3 months. The authors made the TCR library using RNA they extracted from PBMCs. Arm-PCR with iRepertoire HTBI primers amplified the CDR3 regions for these TCR beta libraries. Each CDR3 protein gets one entry after TCRdb re-called the multiplex PCR reads with MiXCR. The sample lists 560,000 or so distinct CDR3 sequences; around 16% were seen once. The data also belong to a second study, concerning T cells in Graves' hyperthyroidism and ophthalmopathy.

This material consisted of peripheral blood mononuclear cells (PBMCs), taken at new diagnosis, from a patient treated with antithyroid drugs. All receptors derive from a young man with Graves disease.

The genes are TRBV4-1 and TRBJ2-7; no clear D gene. V was cut by 0 bases and J by 4 bases, with 13 bases left in between. Germline CDR1 reads MGHRA; CDR2 reads YSYEKL. The CDR3 contains 15 residues. In DNA form, the CDR3 reads TGCGCCAGCAGCCAAGAAGGCTATCCACCTTACGAGCAGTACTTC. This translates into CASSQEGYPPYEQYF.

The table lists this clonotype with a few counts. The chain employs TRBV7-6 and TRBJ2-7, with 8 bases aligning to TRBD2. CDR3 size: 15 residues. Germline assignment: CDR1 SGHVS and CDR2 FNYEAQ. J gave up 3 bases and V 5 bases, and 9 bases lay outside the gene matches. CDR3 sequence reads: CASSQGLVSVYEQYF. DNA for the CDR3: TGTGCCAGCAGCCAGGGACTAGTTAGCGTCTACGAGCAGTACTTC.

This clonotype was detected many times. The rearrangement links TRBV20-1 to TRBJ2-5; the D gene is possibly TRBD1 (7 bases). Trimming shortened V by 6 bases and J by 2 bases, and 10 bases separated the two germline ends. Per germline, CDR1 DFQATT and CDR2 SNEGSKA (reference sequence). The CDR3 covers 12 residues. DNA for the CDR3: TGCAGTGCGGAGGGACAGCAAGAGACCCAGTACTTC. The encoded protein is CSAEGQQETQYF.

The V and J genes are TRBV6-1 and TRBJ1-5; weak D call: TRBD1 (5 bases). From germline, CDR1 is MNHNS and CDR2 SASEGT. Trimming took off 1 base at V and 1 base at J, with 8 bases between the two ends. The CDR3 runs to 15 residues. The CDR3 loop reads CASSEGGMSNQPQHF. The CDR3 nucleotides are TGTGCCAGCAGTGAAGGGGGCATGAGCAATCAGCCCCAGCATTTT.

In this sample, this clonotype turned up many times. The genes are TRBV12-3 or TRBV12-4 and TRBJ1-5; unclear D gene. The V gene lost 2 bases and the J gene lost 9 bases, with 8 bases spanning the gap. This CDR3 has 12 residues. In nucleotides, the CDR3 is TGTGCCAGCAGTTTATCCGGAAGGCCCCAGCATTTT. Translation: CASSLSGRPQHF.

This clonotype was observed many times. V and J are TRBV3-1 and TRBJ1-5; the D gene is possibly TRBD1 (5 bases). V was shortened by 1 base and J by 4 bases, with 5 bases between the two germline ends. The CDR3 is made up of 13 amino acids. CDR1 and CDR2 from the germline V gene are LGHDT and YNNKEL (reference sequence). The CDR3 loop is CASSQAGNQPQHF. DNA for the CDR3: TGTGCCAGCAGCCAAGCAGGGAATCAGCCCCAGCATTTT.

This clonotype was detected a few times. V is TRBV27 and J is TRBJ1-3; D is unclear. CDR1 and CDR2 from the germline V gene are MNHEY and SMNVEV (reference sequence). Trimming left V 3 bases short and J 2 bases short, with 11 bases between. The CDR3 contains 15 residues. The CDR3, as DNA: TGTGCCAGCAGTTTCCGGGCGGGCGCTGGAAACACCATATATTTT. Residues: CASSFRAGAGNTIYF.

The chain combines TRBV27 with TRBJ2-7; D possibly corresponds to TRBD2 (5 bases). V was cut by 6 bases and J by 0 bases, with 12 bases left in between. The CDR3 totals 14 residues. Germline V lookup: CDR1 MNHEY, CDR2 SMNVEV (reference sequence). The CDR3 DNA reads as TGTGCCAGCAGACATGAGGGAAGCTCCTACGAGCAGTACTTC. It encodes CASRHEGSSYEQYF.

This clonotype was detected only a few times. The chain is built from TRBV7-9 and TRBJ2-5; the match to TRBD2 covers 10 bases. The CDR3 runs 16 residues. Germline CDR1 and CDR2: SEHNR and FQNEAQ (reference sequence). V shed 5 bases, J shed 5 bases, and the junction held 11 bases outside the gene matches. DNA for the CDR3: TGTGCCAGCAGCCTAGTGAGCGGGAGGGTGTCTGAGACCCAGTACTTC. The encoded protein is CASSLVSGRVSETQYF.

This clonotype occurred many times. The chain employs TRBV6-2 or TRBV6-3 and TRBJ2-1; D possibly matches TRBD1 or TRBD2 (6 bases each). The CDR3 has 15 residues. CDR1 and CDR2 (germline): MNHEY, SVGEGT. V was clipped by 2 bases and J by 0 bases, with 8 bases between them. The CDR3 is CASSYGGGSYNEQFF. Written as DNA, the CDR3 is TGTGCCAGCAGTTACGGAGGGGGCTCCTACAATGAGCAGTTCTTC.

The rearrangement joins TRBV15 to TRBJ2-5; the match to TRBD1 covers 8 bases. The CDR3 is 16 amino acids. Trimming removed 5 bases from V and 5 bases from J; junction bases left unmatched: 13. CDR1 LNHNV and CDR2 YYDKDF come from the germline V gene (reference sequence). DNA of the CDR3: TGTGCCACCAGCCCAATTGGTGCAGGGGGCTTGGAGACCCAGTACTTC. Its translation: CATSPIGAGGLETQYF.

This clonotype was counted only a few times. The gene calls are TRBV20-1 and TRBJ1-6; no reliable D call. The CDR3 spans 15 residues. Germline V lookup: CDR1 DFQATT, CDR2 SNEGSKA (reference sequence). The V and J ends lost 6 bases and 0 bases respectively, with 12 bases between them. The CDR3: CSAIIGSSYNSPLHF. In DNA form, the CDR3 reads TGCAGTGCCATAATTGGGAGCTCCTATAATTCACCCCTCCACTTT.

This clonotype was recorded a few times. V is TRBV5-6 and J is TRBJ1-1; no firm D call. The CDR3 covers 13 residues. Germline V gives CDR1 SGHDT, CDR2 YYEEEE. V lost 7 bases to trimming and J lost 3 bases, with 13 bases between them. Here the CDR3 DNA reads TGTGCCAGCGGGAATTTATTGGACACTGAAGCTTTCTTT. It is translated as CASGNLLDTEAFF.

This clonotype was detected many times. The genes are TRBV7-9 and TRBJ2-3; D is possibly TRBD1 (6 bases). Trimming pared 6 bases from V and 5 bases from J, leaving 9 bases between. Germline CDR1 is SEHNR and CDR2 is FQNEAQ (reference sequence). The CDR3 contains 12 residues. The CDR3: CASSRTEDTQYF. In DNA form, the CDR3 reads TGTGCCAGCAGTCGGACAGAAGATACGCAGTATTTT.

This clonotype was seen ten or more times. This rearrangement joins TRBV6-1 to TRBJ1-1; the D gene is possibly TRBD1 (5 bases). V was cut by 5 bases and J by 1 base, with 11 bases left in between. The CDR3 length is 14 residues. CDR1 MNHNS and CDR2 SASEGT come from the germline V gene. The CDR3 spells CASSPRDGNTEAFF. CDR3 DNA sequence: TGTGCCAGCAGTCCCCGGGACGGGAACACTGAAGCTTTCTTT.

This clonotype was seen a few times. The chain has TRBV27 and TRBJ2-5; 8 nucleotides line up with TRBD1. Germline assignment: CDR1 MNHEY and CDR2 SMNVEV (reference sequence). CDR3 size: 15 residues. V gave up 6 bases and J gave up 3 bases; unmatched junction bases: 9. The CDR3 is CASSRGTGGKETQYF. DNA for the CDR3: TGTGCCAGCAGCCGCGGGACAGGTGGAAAAGAGACCCAGTACTTC.

Details on this clonotype: A clone one base away is much larger, so this may be a read error. The J gene is TRBJ2-5, the V gene TRBV11-2, with D perhaps TRBD1 (6 bases). CDR3 length: 14 amino acids. Germline CDR1 and CDR2: SGHAT and FQNNGV. V lost 5 bases and J 5 bases, leaving 15 bases between the germline ends. The CDR3 here is CASSPAGQPETQYF. Written as DNA, the CDR3 is TGTGCCAGCAGCCCAGCAGGACAGCCTGAGACCCAGTACTTC.

The sample holds many counts of this clonotype. V usage is TRBV28 and J usage is TRBJ2-7; D remains ambiguous. The CDR3 runs 13 residues. Looked up from germline, CDR1 is MDHEN and CDR2 is SYDVKM. With 6 bases removed from V and 0 bases from J, the gap between germline ends came to 9 bases. CDR3 sequence reads: CASRNFGSYEQYF. As DNA, the CDR3 is TGTGCCAGCAGGAATTTTGGCTCCTACGAGCAGTACTTC.

The V call is TRBV19, the J call TRBJ1-2; D is unclear. V dropped 3 bases and J dropped 4 bases, with 6 bases sitting between them. The CDR3 has 12 amino acids. CDR1 is LNHDA, CDR2 SQIVND, per germline (reference sequence). The CDR3 is CASSMGGYGYTF. The CDR3 nucleotides read TGTGCCAGTAGTATGGGTGGCTATGGCTACACCTTC.

CDR3 sequence: CATSGEGQWNTEAFF. CDR3 in DNA: TGTGCCACCTCCGGGGAGGGACAGTGGAACACTGAAGCTTTCTTT. The V call is TRBV19, the J call TRBJ1-1; TRBD1 matches 7 bases. Germline V gives CDR1 LNHDA, CDR2 SQIVND (reference sequence). V was clipped by 10 bases and J by 1 base; unmatched bases: 12. The CDR3 has 15 amino acids. The whole variable domain, remainder taken from reference TRBV19 and TRBJ1-1, is DGGITQSPKYLFRKEGQNVTLSCEQNLNHDAMYWYRQDPGQGLRLIYYSQIVNDFQKGDIAEGYSVSREKKESFPLTVTSAQKNPTAFYLCATSGEGQWNTEAFFGQGTRLTVV.

V gene TRBV9 combines with J gene TRBJ2-1; the D is unclear. CDR3 length: 14 residues. Germline-derived CDR1 and CDR2 are SGDLS and YYNGEE. The ends were cut back, 0 bases at V and 2 bases at J, with 6 bases in the middle. The CDR3 sequence: CASSVDGAYNEQFF. Written as DNA, the CDR3 is TGTGCCAGCAGCGTAGACGGCGCCTACAATGAGCAGTTCTTC. Using reference TRBV9 and TRBJ2-1 for the parts outside the CDR3, the full variable domain is DSGVTQTPKHLITATGQRVTLRCSPRSGDLSVYWYQQSLDQGLQFLIQYYNGEERAKGNILERFSAQQFPDLHSELNLSSLELGDSALYFCASSVDGAYNEQFFGPGTRLTVL.

This chain links TRBV7-8 with TRBJ1-5; D might be TRBD1 (5 bases). The ends were cut back, 2 bases at V and 4 bases at J, with 18 bases in the middle. CDR3 length: 17 residues. Germline values: CDR1 SGHVS, CDR2 FQNEAQ. The CDR3 sequence: CASSLQVGTAANQPQHF. The CDR3, as DNA: TGTGCCAGCAGCTTACAGGTCGGGACGGCAGCTAATCAGCCCCAGCATTTT.

J is TRBJ1-6 and V is TRBV27; D uncertain. V lost 5 bases, J lost 1 base, and 12 bases lay in between. CDR3 length: 16 residues. The germline V gene encodes CDR1 MNHEY and CDR2 SMNVEV (reference sequence). Here the CDR3 reads CASSAGGLSYNSPLHF. DNA for the CDR3: TGTGCCAGCAGTGCCGGCGGTTTATCCTATAATTCACCCCTCCACTTT.

This clonotype was detected only a few times. The rearrangement uses TRBV7-9 and TRBJ1-4; 7 bases align to TRBD1. Germline CDR1 and CDR2: SEHNR and FQNEAQ (reference sequence). This CDR3 has 14 amino acids. V trimming: 3 bases; J trimming: 7 bases; junction bases outside the gene matches: 5. The CDR3, as DNA: TGTGCCAGCAGCTTTCGGACAGGTGGTGAAAAACTGTTTTTT. Residues: CASSFRTGGEKLFF.

This clonotype was observed at least ten times. V and J are TRBV20-1 and TRBJ2-3; TRBD1 aligns across 8 bases. Germline V gene sequence: CDR1 DFQATT, CDR2 SNEGSKA (reference sequence). After removal of 3 bases from V and 0 bases from J, the junction contained 5 bases not matched to a gene. The CDR3 is made up of 15 amino acids. CDR3 sequence reads: CSASLWDRSTDTQYF. The CDR3 DNA reads as TGCAGTGCTAGCCTCTGGGACAGGAGCACAGATACGCAGTATTTT.

This clonotype was recorded at least ten times. The V gene is TRBV30, the J gene TRBJ2-5; no firm D call. The germline gives CDR1 GTSNPN, CDR2 SVGIG (reference sequence). This CDR3 is 15 amino acids long. The ends were cut back, 0 bases at V and 2 bases at J, with 13 bases in the middle. The CDR3 here is CAWSVLNGSQETQYF. In nucleotides, the CDR3 is TGTGCCTGGAGTGTACTAAACGGTAGTCAAGAGACCCAGTACTTC.

V is TRBV6-2 or TRBV6-3 and J is TRBJ2-2; D gene unclear. Trimming took 4 bases from V and 4 from J, leaving 10 bases between them. CDR1 is MNHEY, CDR2 SVGEGT, per germline. The CDR3 has 14 amino acids. The CDR3 bases are TGTGCCAGCAGTTTCCGGTCCCTCACCGGGGAGCTGTTTTTT. Protein product: CASSFRSLTGELFF.

This chain connects TRBV5-4 to TRBJ1-2; TRBD1 aligns across 12 bases. The CDR3 has 14 residues. Trimming took 4 bases from V and 6 from J; bases not matched to a gene: 4. CDR1 and CDR2 (germline): SGHNT, YYREEE (reference sequence). The CDR3 DNA is TGTGCCAGCAGCCCCGGGACAGGGGGCGATGGCTACACCTTC. Translated, it gives CASSPGTGGDGYTF.

This clonotype has only a few counts. The chain joins TRBV11-1 to TRBJ2-1; 8 bases align to TRBD2. J was trimmed by 4 bases and V by 5 bases; bases with no gene match: 7. Germline CDR1 is SGHAT and CDR2 is FQDESV (reference sequence). The CDR3 is 15 residues long. In nucleotides, the CDR3 is TGTGCCAGCAGCGGGGACGGGAGGGCTTACAATGAGCAGTTCTTC. Protein product: CASSGDGRAYNEQFF.

The chain couples TRBV18 to TRBJ2-1; 7 positions match TRBD1. This CDR3 contains 14 residues. V gave up 4 bases and J gave up 2 bases; unmatched junction bases: 2. Germline V gene lookup returns CDR1 KGHSH and CDR2 LQKENI. CDR3: CASSRDRAYNEQFF. CDR3 in DNA: TGTGCCAGCTCACGGGACAGAGCCTACAATGAGCAGTTCTTC.

This clonotype was detected many times. The J gene is TRBJ2-7, the V gene TRBV2; D unclear. V gave up 8 bases and J gave up 6 bases, with 17 bases separating them. Germline V CDR1 and CDR2: SNHLY, FYNNEI. The CDR3 totals 13 residues. This CDR3 is CASAPRVLSEQYF. The CDR3 DNA sequence: TGTGCCAGCGCTCCCCGGGTCCTTTCCGAGCAGTACTTC.

In this sample, this clonotype turned up many times. The chain recombines TRBV5-1 with TRBJ1-1; possible D gene TRBD1, 5 bases. Germline CDR1 reads SGHRS; CDR2 reads YFSETQ. Trimming took off 3 bases at V and 4 bases at J, with 16 bases between the two ends. The CDR3 totals 15 residues. CDR3 bases: TGCGCCAGCAGCTCGGGACCATCGGTAGGCACTGAAGCTTTCTTT. Translating it yields CASSSGPSVGTEAFF.